The entry below gives a single TCR beta chain sequence along with its context. What it recognizes is unknown. The sample is drawn from a study of T cells after yellow fever vaccination. TCRdb redid the calling of the 5' RACE reads with MiXCR, one entry per CDR3 protein. The sample lists 500,000 to 650,000 distinct CDR3 sequences; less than 15% were seen once. Overall study results and limits: Post-booster samples contained most primary-vaccination clones (around 95% CD4, almost 90% CD8).

This specimen consisted of PBMCs, obtained on the day of the yellow fever booster vaccination. This TCR was recovered from a man younger than 40 who received the YFV17D yellow fever vaccine.

CDR3 protein: CASSVTKGPPGWEQYF. Written as DNA, the CDR3 is TGCGCCAGCAGTGTAACTAAGGGACCGCCCGGGTGGGAGCAGTACTTC. This chain uses TRBV10-2 with TRBJ2-7; perhaps D is TRBD1 or TRBD2 (5 bases each). V was shortened by 4 bases and J by 7 bases, with 23 bases between the two germline ends. The CDR3 length is 16 residues. CDR1 is WSHSY, CDR2 SAAADI, per germline.